This TCR beta chain was obtained from a study of OX40 agonist ivuxolimab in advanced cancers. Study-wide background: Patients got intravenous ivuxolimab at 0.01 to 10 mg/kg every 2 weeks. Study-wide results and caveats: Also showing low normalized T-cell clonal expansion were some of the nonresponders. At doses 0.1 to 3.0 mg/kg, CD4+ and CD8+ clones expanded. More expanded clones were found, on average, in CD8+ than in CD4+ T cells.

The assay was immunoSEQ multiplex PCR, and TCRdb's table has in-frame clones only and misses some. The sample has approximately 51,000 clones, around 73% seen once. Germline V gene sequence: CDR1 SGHRS, CDR2 YFSETQ. The CDR3 sequence is 15 residues long. Trimming removed 1 base from V and 5 bases from J, with 12 bases in between. As to this clone: As yet, its antigen is unknown.

This TCR was recovered from an adult with an advanced solid tumor such as melanoma, head and neck, liver or kidney cancer. V is TRBV5-1 and J is TRBJ1-4, with D tentatively TRBD1 (5 bases). The input for sequencing was CD4+ or CD8+ T cells sorted from blood, taken in a trial of the OX40 agonist ivuxolimab. The CDR3 bases are TGCGCCAGCAGCTTGATGAGGGGACCCAATGAAAAACTGTTTTTT. Its translation is CASSLMRGPNEKLFF.